The entry below describes one T cell receptor beta chain. Its antigen remains unknown. Relative to the germline gene, one junction end is altered; a read error may explain this. The data originate from a study of T cells in localized non-small cell lung cancer. Whole-study findings and limits: Clonality peaked in uninvolved adjacent lung rather than tumor. Higher adjacent-lung clonality was associated with shorter survival. The appearance of a median roughly 56 of the top 100 tumor clones was seen in adjacent lung.

Germline V gives CDR1 SGHTA, CDR2 FQGNSA. The CDR3 runs to 17 residues. Sequencing was performed with immunoSEQ multiplex PCR; in TCRdb, only in-frame clones are kept and a portion is missing. This sample yields 45,000 to 60,000 clones, of which over 60% are seen a single time; roughly 4.5% belongs to the top ten. The TCR originated in a woman between 40 and 69 years old with stage II lung adenocarcinoma. The chain joins TRBV7-2 to TRBJ1-2; the match to TRBD1 covers 10 bases. The sample in question was PBMCs, obtained before any cancer treatment. The CDR3: CAGSQGTGASLTGGYTF. The CDR3 DNA reads as TGTGCCGGCAGCCAAGGGACAGGGGCGTCCCTTACGGGTGGCTACACCTTC.